The clone carrying this T cell receptor (beta chain) appeared once. This entry is derived from a study of human versus mouse CDR3 diversity and MHC coevolution. Losses at the gene ends were 6 bases for V and 3 bases for J; bases not matched to a gene: 5. The germline CDR1 and CDR2 sequences are SQVTM and ANQGSEA. The CDR3 is 13 residues long. Assay: immunoSEQ multiplex PCR; the TCRdb copy retains only in-frame clones and omits some. Among about 83,000 clones, just under 95% were seen once, and the ten largest hold roughly 0.16%. The rearrangement joins TRBV29-1 to TRBJ1-3; 7 bases agree with TRBD1. The origin of this receptor is a person aged 30 to 69 in good health. The specimen sequenced was naive CD4+ T cells from blood. Subset here: CD45RO-negative CD62L-positive naive CD4 T cells. The CDR3 sequence: CSVRRDSGNTIYF. The CDR3 DNA sequence: TGCAGCGTCCGTCGGGACAGTGGAAACACCATATATTTT.